This TCR beta chain was found in a study of blood T cell repertoires in COVID-19. Across the study: COVID-19 samples collected from the United States, Italy and Spain covered acute and convalescent phases.

Adults between roughly 18 and 100 years of age took part from under 30 US areas. Self-reported history from a screening survey and questionnaire set each donor's cohort. The CDR3 loop spans 17 amino acids. The junction had 11 bases not matched to a gene; V was cut back by 3 bases and J by 5 bases. Germline-derived CDR1 and CDR2 are SEHNR and FQNEAQ (reference sequence). In the study's own analysis: Reference gene primers were amplified, and this amplification served to estimate nucleated cell counts. The protocol was immunoSEQ multiplex PCR, while the TCRdb copy is restricted to in-frame clones and leaves out a portion. V and J calls and clone size follow that table, whereas D and trimming were derived from the DNA. The sample lists fewer than 350,000 clones, nearly 90% occurring once.

The sample taken for sequencing was PBMCs or T cells enriched from blood (not recorded which). The sequence came from a woman under 30 with acute COVID-19. The chain is built from TRBV7-9 and TRBJ2-1, with 9 positions matching TRBD2. Written as DNA, the CDR3 is TGTGCCAGCAGCTTCGGGGCGGGAGGGCCGAGGGACAATGAGCAGTTCTTC. It translates to CASSFGAGGPRDNEQFF.